This entry is about one T cell receptor beta chain. What it recognizes is unknown. This entry is derived from a study of T cell responses to AZD1222 COVID-19 vaccine. This table comes from immunoSEQ multiplex PCR, and its TCRdb copy is limited to in-frame clones, with some not included. The sample shows 70,000 to 90,000 clones, almost 80% of them seen only once. Findings and caveats of the study: Sampled repertoires all dated from after the peak T cell response.

V lost 2 bases to trimming and J lost 1 base; unmatched junction nucleotides: 10. CDR1 MNHEY and CDR2 SVGEGT come from the germline V gene. The CDR3 spans 17 residues. This sequence was found in an adult in good health. The V and J genes are TRBV6-2 or TRBV6-3 and TRBJ2-7; TRBD1 aligns across 8 bases. Here the sequenced sample was peripheral blood, taken on day 0 of AZD1222 vaccination. The CDR3 reads CASSYVPMDRVSYEQYF. As DNA, the CDR3 is TGTGCCAGCAGTTACGTCCCCATGGACAGGGTGTCCTACGAGCAGTACTTC.